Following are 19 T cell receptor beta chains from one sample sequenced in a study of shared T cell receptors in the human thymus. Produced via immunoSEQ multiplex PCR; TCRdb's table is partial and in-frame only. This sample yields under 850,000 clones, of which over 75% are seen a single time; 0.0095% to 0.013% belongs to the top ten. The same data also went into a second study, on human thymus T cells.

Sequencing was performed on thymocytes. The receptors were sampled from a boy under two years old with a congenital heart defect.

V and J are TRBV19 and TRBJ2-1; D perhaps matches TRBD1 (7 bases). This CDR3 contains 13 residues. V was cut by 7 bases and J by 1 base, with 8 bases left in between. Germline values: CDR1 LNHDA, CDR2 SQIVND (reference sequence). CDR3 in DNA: TGTGCCAGTACAGGGGGGTCCTACAATGAGCAGTTCTTC. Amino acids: CASTGGSYNEQFF.

CDR3 in amino acids: CASSPGLLMKQYF. The DNA for the CDR3 is TGTGCCAGCAGTCCTGGACTGCTAATGAAGCAGTACTTC. The gene calls are TRBV5-4 and TRBJ2-7; maybe TRBD2 (5 bases). The CDR3 sequence is 13 residues long. Trimming left V 5 bases short and J 8 bases short, with 17 bases between. The germline gives CDR1 SGHNT, CDR2 YYREEE (reference sequence).

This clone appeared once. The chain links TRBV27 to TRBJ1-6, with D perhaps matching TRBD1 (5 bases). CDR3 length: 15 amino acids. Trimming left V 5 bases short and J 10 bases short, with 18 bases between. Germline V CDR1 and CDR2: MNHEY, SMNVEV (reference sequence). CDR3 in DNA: TGTGCCAGCAGTGGGGGGGAAAGGAGAGGCTCACCCCTCCACTTT. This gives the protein CASSGGERRGSPLHF.

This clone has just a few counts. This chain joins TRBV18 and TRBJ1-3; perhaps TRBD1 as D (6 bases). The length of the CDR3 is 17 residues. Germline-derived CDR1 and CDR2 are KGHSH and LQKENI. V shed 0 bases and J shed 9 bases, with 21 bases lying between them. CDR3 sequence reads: CASSPPPSQGLGSTIYF. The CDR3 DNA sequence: TGTGCCAGCTCACCACCCCCATCTCAGGGGCTGGGTAGCACCATATATTTT.

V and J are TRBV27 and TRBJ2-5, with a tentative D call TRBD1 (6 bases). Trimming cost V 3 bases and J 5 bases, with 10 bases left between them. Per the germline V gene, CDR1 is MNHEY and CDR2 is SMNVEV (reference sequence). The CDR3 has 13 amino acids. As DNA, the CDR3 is TGTGCCAGCAGTTTTAGCAGGGGTGAGACCCAGTACTTC. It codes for CASSFSRGETQYF.

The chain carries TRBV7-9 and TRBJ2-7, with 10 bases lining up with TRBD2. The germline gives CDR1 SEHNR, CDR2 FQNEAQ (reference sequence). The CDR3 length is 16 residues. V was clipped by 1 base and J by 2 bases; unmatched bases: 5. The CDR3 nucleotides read TGTGCCAGCAGCTTAGGGGGGACTAGCGTCGCCTACGAGCAGTACTTC. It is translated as CASSLGGTSVAYEQYF. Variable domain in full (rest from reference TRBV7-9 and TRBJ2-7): DTGVSQNPRHKITKRGQNVTFRCDPISEHNRLYWYRQTLGQGPEFLTYFQNEAQLEKSRLLSDRFSAERPKGSFSTLEIQRTEQGDSAMYLCASSLGGTSVAYEQYFGPGTRLTVT.

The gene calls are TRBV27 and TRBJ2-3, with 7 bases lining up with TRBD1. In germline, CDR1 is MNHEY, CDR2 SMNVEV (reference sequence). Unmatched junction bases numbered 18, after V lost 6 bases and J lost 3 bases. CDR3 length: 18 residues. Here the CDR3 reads CASRSNQEDRASTDTQYF. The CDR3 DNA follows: TGTGCCAGCAGATCAAACCAAGAAGACAGGGCATCTACAGATACGCAGTATTTT.

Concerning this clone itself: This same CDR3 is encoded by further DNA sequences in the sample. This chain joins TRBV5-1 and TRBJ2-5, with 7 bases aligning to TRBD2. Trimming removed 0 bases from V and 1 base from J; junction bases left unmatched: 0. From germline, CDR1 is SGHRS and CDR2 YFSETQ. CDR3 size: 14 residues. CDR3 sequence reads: CASSLGGSQETQYF. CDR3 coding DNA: TGCGCCAGCAGCTTGGGCGGGAGCCAAGAGACCCAGTACTTC.

CDR3 residues: CASSQLGGNTEAFF. The CDR3 DNA reads TGTGCCAGTAGTCAACTGGGGGGAAACACTGAAGCTTTCTTT. V and J are TRBV19 and TRBJ1-1; a weak D match, TRBD1 (5 bases). The CDR3 is made up of 14 amino acids. The germline V gene encodes CDR1 LNHDA and CDR2 SQIVND (reference sequence). The V end lost 5 bases, the J end lost 2 bases, and 12 bases lay between the germline ends.

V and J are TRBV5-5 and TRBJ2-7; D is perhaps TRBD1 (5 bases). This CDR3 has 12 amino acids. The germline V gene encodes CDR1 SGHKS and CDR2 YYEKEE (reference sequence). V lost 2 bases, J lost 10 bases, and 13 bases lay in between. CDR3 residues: CASSFQGIEQYF. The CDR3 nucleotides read TGTGCCAGCAGCTTTCAGGGAATCGAACAGTACTTC.

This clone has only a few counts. The CDR3 DNA sequence: TGTGCCAGCAGTGAAGGGGAGGTATTGGCCCTTCCCAATGAGCAGTTCTTC. It is translated as CASSEGEVLALPNEQFF. The V gene is TRBV6-1, the J gene TRBJ2-1, with TRBD2 as a possible D gene (6 bases). V was clipped by 1 base and J by 6 bases, with 19 bases between them. This CDR3 is built from 17 residues. The germline V gene encodes CDR1 MNHNS and CDR2 SASEGT.

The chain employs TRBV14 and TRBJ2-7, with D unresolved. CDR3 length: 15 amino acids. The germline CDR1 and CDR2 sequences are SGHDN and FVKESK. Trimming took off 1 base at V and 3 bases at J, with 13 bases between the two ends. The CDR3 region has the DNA TGTGCCAGCAGCCAAGCCAAACAGCCAATCTACGAGCAGTACTTC. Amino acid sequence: CASSQAKQPIYEQYF.

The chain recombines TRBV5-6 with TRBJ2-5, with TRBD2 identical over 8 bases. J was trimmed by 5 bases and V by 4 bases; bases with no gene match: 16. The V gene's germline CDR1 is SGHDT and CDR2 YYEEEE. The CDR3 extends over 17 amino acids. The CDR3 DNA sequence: TGTGCCAGCAGCCTGGGGCTAGCGGGCCCTATGGGGGAGACCCAGTACTTC. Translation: CASSLGLAGPMGETQYF.

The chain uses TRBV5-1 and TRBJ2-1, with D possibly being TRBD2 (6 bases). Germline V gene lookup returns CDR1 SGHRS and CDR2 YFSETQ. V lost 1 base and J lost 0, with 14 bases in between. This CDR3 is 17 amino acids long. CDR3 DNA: TGCGCCAGCAGCTTGTCCCCCGCCGGGAGCTCCTACAATGAGCAGTTCTTC. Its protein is CASSLSPAGSSYNEQFF.

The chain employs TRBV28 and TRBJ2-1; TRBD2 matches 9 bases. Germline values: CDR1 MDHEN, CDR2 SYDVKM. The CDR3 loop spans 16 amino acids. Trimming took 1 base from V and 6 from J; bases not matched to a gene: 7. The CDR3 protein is CASSLLGGRALNEQFF. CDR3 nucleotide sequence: TGTGCCAGCAGTTTATTAGGCGGGAGGGCCCTCAATGAGCAGTTCTTC.

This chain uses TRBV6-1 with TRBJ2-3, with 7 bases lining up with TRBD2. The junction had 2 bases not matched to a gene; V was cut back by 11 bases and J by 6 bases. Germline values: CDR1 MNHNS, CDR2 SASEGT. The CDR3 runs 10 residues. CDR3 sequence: CAGGGDTQYF. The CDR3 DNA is TGTGCCGGGGGAGGGGATACGCAGTATTTT.

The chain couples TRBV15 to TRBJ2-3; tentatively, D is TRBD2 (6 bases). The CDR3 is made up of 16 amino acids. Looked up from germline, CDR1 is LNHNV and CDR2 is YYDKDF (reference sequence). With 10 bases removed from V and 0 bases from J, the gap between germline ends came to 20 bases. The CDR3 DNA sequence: TGTGCCATCGGGGCCGGGAGTGCGATTAGCACAGATACGCAGTATTTT. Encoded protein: CAIGAGSAISTDTQYF.

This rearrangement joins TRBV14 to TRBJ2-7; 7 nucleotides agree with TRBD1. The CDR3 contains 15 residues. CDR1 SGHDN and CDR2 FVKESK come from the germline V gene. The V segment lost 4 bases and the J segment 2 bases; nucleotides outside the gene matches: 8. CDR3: CASSLTRGLPYEQYF. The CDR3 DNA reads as TGTGCCAGCAGCCTGACCAGGGGGTTACCCTACGAGCAGTACTTC.

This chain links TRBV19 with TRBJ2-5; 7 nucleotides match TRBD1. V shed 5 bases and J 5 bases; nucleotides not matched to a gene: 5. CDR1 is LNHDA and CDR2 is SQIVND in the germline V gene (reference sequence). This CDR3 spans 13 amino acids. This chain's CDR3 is CASSLDRLETQYF. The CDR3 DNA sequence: TGTGCCAGTAGTTTGGACAGGTTGGAGACCCAGTACTTC.